This TCR beta chain was identified in a study of blood T cell repertoires in COVID-19. Study-wide context: Material from acute and convalescent COVID-19 was sourced from the United States, Italy and Spain. In each case, the material was cDNA or gDNA derived from T cells, B-cell-depleted T cells, or PBMCs.

Authors' data handling: Quantification of nucleated cells was approximated via reference gene primer amplification. Generated by immunoSEQ multiplex PCR, the TCRdb table keeps only in-frame clones and is missing some. That table gives V, J and clone size, and the DNA gave D and trimming. The sample contains 110,000 to 150,000 clones, roughly four fifths of which appear only once. The sequence came from a human donor in a cohort sampled during active COVID-19. Sequencing used peripheral blood.

CDR3 nucleotide sequence: TGTGCCTGGAGTGCCGGGACTAGCCCGAGGAGGGGGAACGAGCAGTACTTC. It yields the protein CAWSAGTSPRRGNEQYF. This chain joins TRBV30 and TRBJ2-7; 9 bases are shared with TRBD2. This CDR3 comprises 17 residues. J gave up 5 bases and V 1 base, and 15 bases lay outside the gene matches. Germline V gives CDR1 GTSNPN, CDR2 SVGIG (reference sequence).